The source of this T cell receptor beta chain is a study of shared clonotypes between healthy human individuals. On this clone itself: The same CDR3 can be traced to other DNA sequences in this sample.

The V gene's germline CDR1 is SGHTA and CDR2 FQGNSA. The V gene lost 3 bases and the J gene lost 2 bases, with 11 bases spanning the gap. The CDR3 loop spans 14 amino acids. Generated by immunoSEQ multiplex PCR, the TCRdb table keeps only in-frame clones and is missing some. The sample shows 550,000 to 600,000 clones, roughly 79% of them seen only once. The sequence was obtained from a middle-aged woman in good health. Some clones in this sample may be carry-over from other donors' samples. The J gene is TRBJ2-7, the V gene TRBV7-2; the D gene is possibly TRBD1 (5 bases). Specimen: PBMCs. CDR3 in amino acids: CASSLSRAAYEQYF. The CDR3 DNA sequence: TGTGCCAGCAGCTTGAGCAGGGCTGCCTACGAGCAGTACTTC.